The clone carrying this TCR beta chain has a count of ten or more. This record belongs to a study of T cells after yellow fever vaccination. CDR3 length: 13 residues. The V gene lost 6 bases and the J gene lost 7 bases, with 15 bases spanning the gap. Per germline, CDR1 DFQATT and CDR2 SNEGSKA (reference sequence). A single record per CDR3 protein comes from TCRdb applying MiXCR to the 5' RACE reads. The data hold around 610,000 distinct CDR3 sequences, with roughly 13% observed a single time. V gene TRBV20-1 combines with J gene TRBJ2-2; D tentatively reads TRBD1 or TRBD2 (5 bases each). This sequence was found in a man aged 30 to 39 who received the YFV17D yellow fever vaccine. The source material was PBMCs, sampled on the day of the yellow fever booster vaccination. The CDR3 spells CSAPGRWHGELFF. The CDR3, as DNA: TGCAGTGCCCCGGGACGTTGGCACGGGGAGCTGTTTTTT.